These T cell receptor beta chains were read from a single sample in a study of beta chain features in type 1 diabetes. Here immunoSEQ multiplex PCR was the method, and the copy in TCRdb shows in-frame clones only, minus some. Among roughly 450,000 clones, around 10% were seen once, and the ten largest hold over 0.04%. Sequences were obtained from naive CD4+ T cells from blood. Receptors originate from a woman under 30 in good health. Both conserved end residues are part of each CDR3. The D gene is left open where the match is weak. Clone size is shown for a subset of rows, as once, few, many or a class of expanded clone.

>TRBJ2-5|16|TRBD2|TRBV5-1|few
TGCGCCAGCAGCTTATTGCCTAGCGGTTTACAAGAGACCCAGTACTTC
CASSLLPSGLQETQYF
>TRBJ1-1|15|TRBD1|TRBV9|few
TGTGCCAGCAGCTCAAGGATAGGACAGGACACTGAAGCTTTCTTT
CASSSRIGQDTEAFF
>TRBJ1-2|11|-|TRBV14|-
TGTGCCAGCAGCCAAGGATGGTTTACATACTTC
CASSQGWFTYF
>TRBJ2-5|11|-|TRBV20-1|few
TGCAGTGCTAGAAAGGGAGAGACCCAGTACTTC
CSARKGETQYF
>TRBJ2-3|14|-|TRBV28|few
TGTGCCAGCAGCGCTTGGGGGGGCACAGATACGCAGTATTTT
CASSAWGGTDTQYF
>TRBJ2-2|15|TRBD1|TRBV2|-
TGTGCCAGCAGGCTCACAGGGGGCGGAACCGGGGAGCTGTTTTTT
CASRLTGGGTGELFF
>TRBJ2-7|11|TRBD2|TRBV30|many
TGTGCCTGGAGTGTTCGGGGACTACGCGACTTC
CAWSVRGLRDF
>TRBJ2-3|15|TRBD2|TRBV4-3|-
TGCGCCAGCAGCCAAGGGGGCGGGAGTAGGTATACGCAGTATTTT
CASSQGGGSRYTQYF
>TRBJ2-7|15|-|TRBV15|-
TGTGCCACCAGCAGAGGGGGGCTGGGGCCGGACGAGCAGTACTTC
CATSRGGLGPDEQYF
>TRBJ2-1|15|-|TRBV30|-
TGTGCCTGGAGATACAGCGGAGGCTCCTACAATGAGCAGTTCTTC
CAWRYSGGSYNEQFF
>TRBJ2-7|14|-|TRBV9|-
TGTGCCAGCAGCGCCCGGACGGAGAGGTACGAGCAGTACTTC
CASSARTERYEQYF
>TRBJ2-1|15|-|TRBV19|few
TGTGCCAGTAGTCCCAGACGAGGCTCCTACAATGAGCAGTTCTTC
CASSPRRGSYNEQFF
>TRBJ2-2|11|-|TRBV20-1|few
TGCAGTGCTAGAAACACCGGGGAGCTGTTTTTT
CSARNTGELFF
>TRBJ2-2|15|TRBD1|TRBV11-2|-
TGTGCCAGCAGCCTCCGGGACAGATACACCGGGGAGCTGTTTTTT
CASSLRDRYTGELFF
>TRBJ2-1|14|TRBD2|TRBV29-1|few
TGCAGCGTTGAAGAAAGGCGGGGGAGGAATGAGCAGTTCTTC
CSVEERRGRNEQFF
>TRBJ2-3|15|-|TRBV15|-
TGTGCCACCAGCAATCCAGGGTTCGCTAAAGATACGCAGTATTTT
CATSNPGFAKDTQYF
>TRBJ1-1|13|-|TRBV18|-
TGTGCCAGCTCACCAGCAGCGAACACTGAAGCTTTCTTT
CASSPAANTEAFF
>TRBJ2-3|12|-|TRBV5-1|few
TGCGCCAGCAGCAACCCTACAGATACGCAGTATTTT
CASSNPTDTQYF
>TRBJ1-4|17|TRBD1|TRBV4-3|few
TGCGCCAGCAGCCAACGAGGACAGGGAGCAACTAATGAAAAACTGTTTTTT
CASSQRGQGATNEKLFF
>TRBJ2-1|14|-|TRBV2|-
TGTGCCAGCCAGGCCTCTGGAACCTACAATGAGCAGTTCTTC
CASQASGTYNEQFF
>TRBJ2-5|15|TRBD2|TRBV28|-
TGTGCCAGCAGTTTGCGTCTAGCGGGGAAAGAGACCCAGTACTTC
CASSLRLAGKETQYF
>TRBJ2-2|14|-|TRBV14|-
TGTGCCAGCAGCCAAAATCATCCCCCCGGGGAGCTGTTTTTT
CASSQNHPPGELFF
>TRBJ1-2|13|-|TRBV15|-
TGTGCCACCAGCTCTGGGTATGGCTATGGCTACACCTTC
CATSSGYGYGYTF
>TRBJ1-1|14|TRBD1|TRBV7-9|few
TGTGCCAGCAGCTCGCGGACAGGGAACACTGAAGCTTTCTTT
CASSSRTGNTEAFF
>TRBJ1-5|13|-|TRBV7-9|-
TGTGCCAGCAGCTTCGGCGGGATTCAGCCCCAGCATTTT
CASSFGGIQPQHF
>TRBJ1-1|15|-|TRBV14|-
TGTGCCAGCAGCCAAGAACGGGGGCTGAACACTGAAGCTTTCTTT
CASSQERGLNTEAFF
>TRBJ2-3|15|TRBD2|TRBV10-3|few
TGTGCCATCAGTGCAGCGGGAGATGGGGCAGATACGCAGTATTTT
CAISAAGDGADTQYF
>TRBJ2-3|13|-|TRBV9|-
TGTGCCAGCAGCGTAGGGTCTCGAGATACGCAGTATTTT
CASSVGSRDTQYF
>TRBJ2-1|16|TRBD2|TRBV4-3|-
TGCGCCAGCAGCCGCATAGCGGGGGTCTCCTACAATGAGCAGTTCTTC
CASSRIAGVSYNEQFF
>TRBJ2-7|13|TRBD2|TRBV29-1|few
TGCAGCGTTGGGACTAGCGGGATTTACGAGCAGTACTTC
CSVGTSGIYEQYF
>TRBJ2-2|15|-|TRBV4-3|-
TGCGCCAGCAGCCAAAGGACAGTGAACACCGGGGAGCTGTTTTTT
CASSQRTVNTGELFF
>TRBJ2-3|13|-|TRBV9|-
TGTGCCAGCAGGAAATCTAGCACAGATACGCAGTATTTT
CASRKSSTDTQYF
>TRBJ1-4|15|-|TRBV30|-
TGTGCCTGGAGTGTAATAGGGGGTACTAATGAAAAACTGTTTTTT
CAWSVIGGTNEKLFF
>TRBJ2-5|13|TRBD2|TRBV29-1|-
TGCAGCACCCTTAGCGGGGGTGGTGAGACCCAGTACTTC
CSTLSGGGETQYF
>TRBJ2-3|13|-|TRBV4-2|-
TGTGCCAGCACCAACCCCGGCACAGATACGCAGTATTTT
CASTNPGTDTQYF
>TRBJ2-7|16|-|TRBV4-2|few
TGTGCCAGCAGCCAAGCTACGGGACCAAGCTCCTACGAGCAGTACTTC
CASSQATGPSSYEQYF
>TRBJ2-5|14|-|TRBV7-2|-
TGTGCCAGCACCATCCGCCGGGGTTTGGAGACCCAGTACTTC
CASTIRRGLETQYF
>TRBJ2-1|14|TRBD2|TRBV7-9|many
TGTGCCAGCAGCTTGCAGCGGGATGCGAATGAGCAGTTCTTC
CASSLQRDANEQFF
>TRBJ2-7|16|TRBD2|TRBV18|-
TGTGCCAGCTCACCCGCCGGGACTAGCGGGATTGGCGAGCAGTACTTC
CASSPAGTSGIGEQYF
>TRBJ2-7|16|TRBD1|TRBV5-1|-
TGCGCCAGCAGCTTGGGACAGGGAGTTTTTGCCTACGAGCAGTACTTC
CASSLGQGVFAYEQYF
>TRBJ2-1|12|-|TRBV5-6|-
TGTGCCAGCAGCTCATTATACAATGAGCAGTTCTTC
CASSSLYNEQFF
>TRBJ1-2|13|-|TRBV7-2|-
TGTGCCAGCAGCCCTAGCCCCTCAGAGAGCTACACCTTC
CASSPSPSESYTF
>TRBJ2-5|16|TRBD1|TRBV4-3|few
TGCGCCAGCAGCCAAGCCGGGGACAGGGGATACGAGACCCAGTACTTC
CASSQAGDRGYETQYF
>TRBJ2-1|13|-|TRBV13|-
TGTGCCAGCAGCCAATACCCGGATAATGAGCAGTTCTTC
CASSQYPDNEQFF
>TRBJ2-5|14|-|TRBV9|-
TGTGCCAGCAGCGCCGAGGATTGGGAGGAGACCCAGTACTTC
CASSAEDWEETQYF
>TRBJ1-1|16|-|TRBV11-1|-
TGTGCCAGCAGGCCCGGGCTTCCGGTGGCGAACACTGAAGCTTTCTTT
CASRPGLPVANTEAFF
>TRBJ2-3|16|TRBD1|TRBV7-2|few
TGTGCCAGCAGCTTAGTTACGGGACAGGGGAGAGATACGCAGTATTTT
CASSLVTGQGRDTQYF
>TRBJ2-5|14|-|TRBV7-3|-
TGTGCCAGCAGCTCGGGACCGAACCAAGAGACCCAGTACTTC
CASSSGPNQETQYF
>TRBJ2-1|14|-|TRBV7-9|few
TGTGCCAGCAGCTTAGCCGCTACTATAATGTCTGAGTTCTTC
CASSLAATIMSEFF
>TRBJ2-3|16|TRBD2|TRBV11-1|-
TGTGCCAGCAGCACCACTAGCGGGGGGCTCACAGATACGCAGTATTTT
CASSTTSGGLTDTQYF
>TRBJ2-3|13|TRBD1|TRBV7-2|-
TGTGCCAGCAGTCGGGACAGGGGAGATACGCAGTATTTT
CASSRDRGDTQYF
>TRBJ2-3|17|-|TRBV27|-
TGTGCCAGCACGGGGACGGACAGCCCTTTACGGGCAGATACGCAGTATTTT
CASTGTDSPLRADTQYF